This entry features one T cell receptor (beta chain) sequence. Its specificity is not known. This entry comes from a study of identifying expanded T cells in peripheral blood. Using immunoSEQ multiplex PCR, the repertoire was profiled, and TCRdb retains in-frame clones only, with some absent. The sample has around 120,000 clones; approximately 84% are singletons. The V end lost 3 bases, the J end lost 8 bases, and 13 bases lay between the germline ends. The germline V gene has CDR1 SGHVS and CDR2 FNYEAQ. The CDR3 extends over 14 amino acids. Notes on the study in general: Two-week clone count variance significantly increased as total template count grew.

The sample taken for sequencing was blood. The sequence came from a person between 18 and 75 years old in good health. The chain combines TRBV7-6 with TRBJ1-4; perhaps TRBD1 as D (5 bases). CDR3 sequence: CASSFGGGREKLFF. The DNA of the CDR3 is TGTGCCAGCAGCTTCGGGGGGGGACGGGAAAAACTGTTTTTT.